This T cell receptor (beta chain) was recovered during a study of shared clonotypes between healthy human individuals. CDR3 length: 15 residues. Germline V gene sequence: CDR1 SGHRS, CDR2 YFSETQ. Losses at the gene ends were 5 bases for V and 7 bases for J; bases not matched to a gene: 12. A deep-level run was used for the assay. Each unsorted PBMC replicate got 300 ng genomic DNA, around 30,000 genomes. On ten immunoSEQ deep assay plates, unsorted PBMC DNA was sequenced. Libraries were prepared by immunoSEQ multiplex PCR; TCRdb keeps only in-frame clonotypes and omits some of them. The table shows some 480,000 clones, with around 80% occurring only once. This clone has just a few counts.

The origin of this receptor is a woman aged 35 to 49 in good health. Some clones in this sample may be carry-over from other donors' samples. The J gene is TRBJ1-2, the V gene TRBV5-1; 9 nucleotides align to TRBD1. Sequencing was performed on PBMCs. The CDR3 DNA follows: TGCGCCAGCAGGCTCGAGACAGGGGGTTCTTCTGGCTACACCTTC. Translation: CASRLETGGSSGYTF.